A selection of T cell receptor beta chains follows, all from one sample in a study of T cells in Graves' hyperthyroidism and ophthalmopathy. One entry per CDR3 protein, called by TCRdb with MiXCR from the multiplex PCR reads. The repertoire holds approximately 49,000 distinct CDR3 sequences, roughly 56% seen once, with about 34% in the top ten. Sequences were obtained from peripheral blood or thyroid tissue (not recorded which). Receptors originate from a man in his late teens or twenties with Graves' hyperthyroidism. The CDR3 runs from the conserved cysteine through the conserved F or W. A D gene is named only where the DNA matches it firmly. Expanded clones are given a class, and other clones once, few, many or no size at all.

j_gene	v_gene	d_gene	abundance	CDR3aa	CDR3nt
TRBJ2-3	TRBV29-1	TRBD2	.	CSVRPGTSGSPADTQYF	TGCAGCGTGAGGCCCGGGACTAGCGGGAGTCCCGCAGATACGCAGTATTTT
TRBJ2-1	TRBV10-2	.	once	CASSESSNEQFF	TGCGCCAGCAGTGAGTCGAGCAATGAGCAGTTCTTC
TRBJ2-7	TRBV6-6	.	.	CASRSLPGHKAGPRPSEQYF	TGTGCCAGCAGAAGCCTTCCGGGACACAAAGCGGGACCCCGCCCTAGCGAGCAGTACTTC
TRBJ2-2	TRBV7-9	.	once	CAPGAENTGELFF	TGTGCCCCGGGAGCGGAGAACACCGGGGAGCTGTTTTTT
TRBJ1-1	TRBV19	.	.	CASSIGWENTEAFF	TGTGCCAGTAGTATCGGGTGGGAAAACACTGAAGCTTTCTTT
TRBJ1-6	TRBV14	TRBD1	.	CASSETGTGLSPLHF	TGTGCCAGCAGCGAAACCGGGACAGGGTTGTCACCCCTCCACTTT
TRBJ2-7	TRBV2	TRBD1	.	CASSHRGYEQYF	TGTGCCAGCAGCCACAGGGGCTACGAGCAGTACTTC
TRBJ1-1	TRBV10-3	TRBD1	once	CAISVTGAQEKAFF	TGTGCCATCAGTGTTACAGGGGCTCAGGAGAAAGCTTTCTTT
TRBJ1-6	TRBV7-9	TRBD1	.	CASSSGRTGKDSPLHF	TGTGCCAGCAGTTCGGGCCGGACAGGGAAGGATTCACCCCTCCACTTT
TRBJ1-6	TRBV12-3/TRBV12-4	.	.	CASRPTSQRSPLHF	TGTGCCAGCAGGCCCACATCACAGAGGTCACCCCTCCACTTT
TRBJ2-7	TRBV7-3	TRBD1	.	CASSLGDRVRYEQYF	TGTGCCAGCAGCTTAGGGGACAGGGTTCGGTACGAGCAGTACTTC
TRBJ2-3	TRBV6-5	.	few	CASRPWASENTQYF	TGTGCCAGCAGGCCTTGGGCTAGCGAGAATACGCAGTATTTT
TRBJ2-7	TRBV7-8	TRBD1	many	CASSSHLTGQGGYEQYF	TGTGCCAGCAGCTCCCATTTAACGGGACAGGGAGGCTACGAGCAGTACTTC
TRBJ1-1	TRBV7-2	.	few	CASSIQGLGWAGDTNTEAFF	TGTGCCAGCAGTATTCAGGGGCTAGGTTGGGCAGGGGATACGAACACTGAAGCTTTCTTT
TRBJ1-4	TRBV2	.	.	CASTLKSTPNEKLFF	TGTGCCAGCACCCTGAAATCGACCCCTAATGAAAAACTGTTTTTT
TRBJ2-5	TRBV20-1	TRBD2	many	CSARGTSGSQETQYF	TGCAGTGCTAGGGGAACTAGCGGATCACAAGAGACCCAGTACTTC
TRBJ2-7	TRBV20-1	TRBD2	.	CSAGTSASYEQYF	TGCAGTGCCGGGACTAGCGCTTCCTACGAGCAGTACTTC
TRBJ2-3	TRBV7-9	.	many	CASSLTADTQYF	TGTGCCAGCAGCTTGACTGCCGATACGCAGTATTTT
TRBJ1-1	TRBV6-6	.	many	CASSYPGDTEAFF	TGTGCCAGCAGTTATCCGGGGGACACTGAAGCTTTCTTT
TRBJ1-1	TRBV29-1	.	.	CSGHEGGTEAFF	TGCAGCGGCCACGAAGGGGGGACTGAAGCTTTCTTT
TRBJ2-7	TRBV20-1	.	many	CSPQGGEQYF	TGCAGTCCCCAGGGGGGCGAGCAGTACTTC
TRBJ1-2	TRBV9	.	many	CASSSQGYGYTF	TGTGCCAGCAGCTCCCAGGGCTATGGCTACACCTTC
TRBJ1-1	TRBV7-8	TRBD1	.	CASSLDRWQAFF	TGTGCCAGCAGCTTGGACAGGTGGCAAGCTTTCTTT
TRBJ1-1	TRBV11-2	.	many	CASSFGFTAFF	TGTGCCAGCAGCTTCGGGTTCACAGCTTTCTTT
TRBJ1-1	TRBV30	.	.	CASGRPNTEAFF	TGTGCCTCGGGACGGCCGAACACTGAAGCTTTCTTT
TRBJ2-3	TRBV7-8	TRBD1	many	CASSLTGTGRTDTQYF	TGTGCCAGCAGCCTCACCGGGACAGGGCGGACAGATACGCAGTATTTT
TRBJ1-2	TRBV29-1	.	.	CSVGRTAVGYGYTF	TGCAGCGTTGGCCGGACGGCCGTAGGCTATGGCTACACCTTC
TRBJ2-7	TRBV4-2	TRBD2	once	CASSQDRWGLAGAYEQYF	TGTGCTAGCAGCCAAGATCGCTGGGGACTAGCGGGGGCCTACGAGCAGTACTTC
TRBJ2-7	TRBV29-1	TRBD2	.	CSVPKRGGLAGVPHEQYF	TGCAGCGTACCAAAGCGGGGGGGACTAGCGGGAGTCCCGCACGAGCAGTACTTC
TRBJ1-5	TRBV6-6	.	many	CASGEGGRGNQPQHF	TGTGCCAGCGGGGAGGGGGGGCGCGGCAATCAGCCCCAGCATTTT
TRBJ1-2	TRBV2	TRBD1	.	CASSSDRGRDYGYTF	TGTGCCAGCAGTTCAGACAGGGGGCGTGACTATGGCTACACCTTC
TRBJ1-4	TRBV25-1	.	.	CASSASLARRFGEKLFF	TGTGCCAGCAGTGCCTCGCTCGCCCGACGGTTTGGGGAAAAACTGTTTTTT
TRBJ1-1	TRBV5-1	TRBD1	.	CASSFRTGNTEAFF	TGCGCCAGCAGCTTTAGGACAGGGAACACTGAAGCTTTCTTT
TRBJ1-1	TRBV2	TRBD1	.	CASSRTGGPVTEAFF	TGTGCCAGCAGTCGGACAGGGGGCCCAGTCACTGAAGCTTTCTTT
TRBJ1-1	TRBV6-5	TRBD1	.	CASSPGQGKAFF	TGTGCCAGCAGTCCTGGACAGGGAAAAGCTTTCTTT
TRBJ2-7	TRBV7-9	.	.	CASFDPHSEQYF	TGTGCCAGCTTCGACCCACATTCAGAGCAGTACTTC
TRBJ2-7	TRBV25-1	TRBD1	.	CASSPAGTGASYEQYF	TGTGCCAGCAGCCCCGCCGGGACAGGAGCCTCCTACGAGCAGTACTTC
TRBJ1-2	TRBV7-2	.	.	CASSSRDIYGYTF	TGTGCCAGCAGCTCCCGGGACATTTATGGCTACACCTTC
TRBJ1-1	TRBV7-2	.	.	CASSLAGANTEAFF	TGTGCCAGCAGCCTCGCAGGGGCGAACACTGAAGCTTTCTTT
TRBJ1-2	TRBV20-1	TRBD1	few	CSAFKDRGRWENGYTF	TGCAGTGCCTTTAAGGACAGGGGGCGATGGGAGAATGGCTACACCTTC